The entry that follows covers one T cell receptor (beta chain) sequence. Clinical histories supplied by participants themselves formed the basis of cohort assignment. Before being deemed recovered, Cohort 3 donors had two negative PCRs, clearance, or symptom resolution. The length of the CDR3 is 13 residues. Germline V gene data show CDR1 as KGHSH and CDR2 as LQKENI. Trimming shortened V by 3 bases and J by 1 base, and 6 bases separated the two germline ends. The data were taken from a study of blood T cell repertoires in COVID-19. Original processing methods: By means of reference gene primer amplification, nucleated cell counts were estimated. The repertoire was sequenced with immunoSEQ multiplex PCR; TCRdb's copy has only in-frame clones and lacks some. The DNA was the basis for D and trimming; V, J and clone size are from that table. Of fewer than 350,000 clones listed, 70% to 90% are singletons.

The origin of this receptor is a middle-aged woman who had recovered from COVID-19. The chain carries TRBV18 and TRBJ1-1; no clear D gene. The sequenced sample consisted of PBMCs or T cells enriched from blood (not recorded which). Written as DNA, the CDR3 is TGTGCCAGCTCACCTCCGGGGAACACTGAAGCTTTCTTT. It is translated as CASSPPGNTEAFF.